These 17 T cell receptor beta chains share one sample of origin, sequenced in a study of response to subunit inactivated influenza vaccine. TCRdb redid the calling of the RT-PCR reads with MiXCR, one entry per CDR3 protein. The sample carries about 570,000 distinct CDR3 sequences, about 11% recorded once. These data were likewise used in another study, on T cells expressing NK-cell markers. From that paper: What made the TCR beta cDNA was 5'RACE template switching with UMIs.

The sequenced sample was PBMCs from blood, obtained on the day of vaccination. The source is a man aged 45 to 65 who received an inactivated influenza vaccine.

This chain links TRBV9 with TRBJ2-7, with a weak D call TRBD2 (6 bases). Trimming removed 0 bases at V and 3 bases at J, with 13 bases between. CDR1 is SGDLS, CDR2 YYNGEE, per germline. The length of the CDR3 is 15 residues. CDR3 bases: TGTGCCAGCAGCGTAGAAGGGACGGGGGACTACGAGCAGTACTTC. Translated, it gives CASSVEGTGDYEQYF.

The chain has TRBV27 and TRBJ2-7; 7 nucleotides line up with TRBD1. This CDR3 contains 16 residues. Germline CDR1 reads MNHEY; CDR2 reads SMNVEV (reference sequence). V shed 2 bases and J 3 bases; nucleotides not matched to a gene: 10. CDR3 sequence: CASSLRTGPPSYEQYF. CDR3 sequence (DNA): TGTGCCAGCAGTTTACGGACAGGTCCGCCGAGCTACGAGCAGTACTTC.

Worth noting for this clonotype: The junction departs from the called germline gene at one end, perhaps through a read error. The CDR3 spells CCARDQRHGFGNTIYF. In nucleotides, the CDR3 is TGCTGTGCTAGAGATCAACGTCATGGATTTGGAAACACCATATATTTT. V gene TRBV20-1 combines with J gene TRBJ1-3; no clear D. The CDR3 totals 16 residues. The germline V gene encodes CDR1 DFQATT and CDR2 SNEGSKA (reference sequence).

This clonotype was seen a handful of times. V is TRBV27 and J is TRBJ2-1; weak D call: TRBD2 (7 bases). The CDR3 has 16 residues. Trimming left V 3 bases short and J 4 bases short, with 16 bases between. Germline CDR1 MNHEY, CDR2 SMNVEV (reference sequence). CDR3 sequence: CASSLGGPPSYNEQFF. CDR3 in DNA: TGTGCCAGCAGTTTGGGGGGGCCCCCATCTTACAATGAGCAGTTCTTC.

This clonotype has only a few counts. The chain's CDR3 is CASTLNSGRQETQYF. DNA for the CDR3: TGTGCCAGCACCCTAAATAGCGGGAGACAAGAGACCCAGTACTTC. V is TRBV7-2 and J is TRBJ2-5; TRBD2 agrees at 9 bases. V shed 7 bases, J shed 2 bases, and the junction held 8 bases outside the gene matches. There are 15 residues in the CDR3. Per the germline V gene, CDR1 is SGHTA and CDR2 is FQGNSA.

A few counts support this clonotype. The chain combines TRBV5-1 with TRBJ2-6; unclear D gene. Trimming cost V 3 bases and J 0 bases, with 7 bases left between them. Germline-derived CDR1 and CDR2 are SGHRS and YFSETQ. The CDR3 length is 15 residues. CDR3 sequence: CASSSTTSGANVLTF. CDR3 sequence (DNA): TGCGCCAGCAGCTCGACAACCTCTGGGGCCAACGTCCTGACTTTC.

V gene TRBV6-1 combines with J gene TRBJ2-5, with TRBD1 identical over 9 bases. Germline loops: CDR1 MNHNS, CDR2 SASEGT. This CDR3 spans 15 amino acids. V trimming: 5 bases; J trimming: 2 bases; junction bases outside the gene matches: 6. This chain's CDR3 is CASSPLDRGQETQYF. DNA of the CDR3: TGTGCCAGCAGTCCACTGGACAGGGGACAAGAGACCCAGTACTTC.

The CDR3 DNA reads TGTGCCAGCAGCCAGCTGGGGTCCTACGAGCAGTACTTC. Translating gives CASSQLGSYEQYF. The chain couples TRBV7-6 to TRBJ2-7; D is unresolved. Germline lookup yields CDR1 SGHVS and CDR2 FNYEAQ. V lost 5 bases to trimming and J lost 1 base, with 9 bases between them. The CDR3 has 13 amino acids.

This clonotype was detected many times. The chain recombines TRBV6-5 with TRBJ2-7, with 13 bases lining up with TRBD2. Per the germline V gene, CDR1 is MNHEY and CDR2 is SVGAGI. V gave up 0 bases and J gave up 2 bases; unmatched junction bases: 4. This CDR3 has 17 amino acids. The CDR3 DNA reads TGTGCCAGCAGTTACTCAGCCGGGACTAGCGGGACCTACGAGCAGTACTTC. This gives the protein CASSYSAGTSGTYEQYF.

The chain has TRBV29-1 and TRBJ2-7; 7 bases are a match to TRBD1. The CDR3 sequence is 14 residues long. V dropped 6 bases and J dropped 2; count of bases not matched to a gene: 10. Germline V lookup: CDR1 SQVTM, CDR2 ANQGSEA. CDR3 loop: CSVGQQQGPYEQYF. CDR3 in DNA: TGCAGCGTCGGGCAGCAACAGGGGCCCTACGAGCAGTACTTC.

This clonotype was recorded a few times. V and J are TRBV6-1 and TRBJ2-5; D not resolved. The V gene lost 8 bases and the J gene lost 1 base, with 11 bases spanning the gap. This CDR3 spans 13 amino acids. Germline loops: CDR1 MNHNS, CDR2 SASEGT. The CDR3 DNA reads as TGTGCCAGCGTCTTCAGCCTCCAAGAGACCCAGTACTTC. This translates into CASVFSLQETQYF.

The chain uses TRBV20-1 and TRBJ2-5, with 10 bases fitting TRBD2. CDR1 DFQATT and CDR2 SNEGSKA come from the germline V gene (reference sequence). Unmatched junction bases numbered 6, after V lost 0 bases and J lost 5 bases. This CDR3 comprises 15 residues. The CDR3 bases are TGCAGTGCTAGAGAGCTAGCGGGAGTACATGAGACCCAGTACTTC. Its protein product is CSARELAGVHETQYF.

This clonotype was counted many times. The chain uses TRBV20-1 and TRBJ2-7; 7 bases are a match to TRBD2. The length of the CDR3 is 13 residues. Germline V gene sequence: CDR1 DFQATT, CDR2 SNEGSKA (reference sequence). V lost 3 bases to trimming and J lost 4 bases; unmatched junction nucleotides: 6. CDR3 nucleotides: TGCAGTGCTAGTTCGGCGGGAGTGTACGAGCAGTACTTC. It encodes CSASSAGVYEQYF.

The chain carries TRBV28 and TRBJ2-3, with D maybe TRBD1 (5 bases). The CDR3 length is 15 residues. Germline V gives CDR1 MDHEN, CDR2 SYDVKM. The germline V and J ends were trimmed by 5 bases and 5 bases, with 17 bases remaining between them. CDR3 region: CASSAAHLQGDTQYF. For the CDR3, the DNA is TGTGCCAGCAGTGCAGCACACCTCCAGGGAGATACGCAGTATTTT.

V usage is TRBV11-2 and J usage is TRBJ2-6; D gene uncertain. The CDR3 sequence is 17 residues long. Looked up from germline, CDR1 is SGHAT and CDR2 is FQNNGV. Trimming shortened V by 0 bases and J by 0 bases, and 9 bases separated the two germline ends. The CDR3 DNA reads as TGTGCCAGCAGCTTAGAGGGGTTCTTCTCTGGGGCCAACGTCCTGACTTTC. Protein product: CASSLEGFFSGANVLTF.

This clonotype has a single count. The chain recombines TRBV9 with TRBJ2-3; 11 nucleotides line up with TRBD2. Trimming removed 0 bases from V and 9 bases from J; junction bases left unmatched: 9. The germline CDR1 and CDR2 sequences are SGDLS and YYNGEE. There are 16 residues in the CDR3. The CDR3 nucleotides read TGTGCCAGCAGCGTAGCGCCGGGACTAGCGGTAAGAACGCAGTATTTT. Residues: CASSVAPGLAVRTQYF.

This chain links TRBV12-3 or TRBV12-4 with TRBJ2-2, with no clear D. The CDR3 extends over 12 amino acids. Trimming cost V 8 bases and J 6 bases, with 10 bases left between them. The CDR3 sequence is CASCRVSGELFF. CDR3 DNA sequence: TGTGCCAGCTGCCGAGTCTCCGGGGAGCTGTTTTTT.